The 28 T cell receptor beta chains given below trace back to one sample, sequenced in a study of regulatory T cells in long-lasting Graves disease. Arm-PCR of CDR3 regions with iRepertoire HTBI primers generated TCR beta libraries. From the multiplex PCR reads, TCRdb called clonotypes with MiXCR, one entry per CDR3 protein. Counted here are approximately 470,000 distinct CDR3 sequences, about 17% occurring once; the ten biggest clones make up more than 10%. The sample's time point: newly diagnosed GD, antithyroid drugs for less than 3 months. PBMC RNA was the source of the TCR library. These data were also reused for a study on T cells in Graves' hyperthyroidism and ophthalmopathy.

The input for sequencing was peripheral blood mononuclear cells (PBMCs), taken at new diagnosis, from a patient treated with antithyroid drugs. All receptors come from a middle-aged man with Graves disease.

This clonotype was detected a few times. V is TRBV29-1 and J is TRBJ2-1, with TRBD2 identical over 14 bases. Germline CDR1 SQVTM, CDR2 ANQGSEA. Germline trimming cut 2 bases from V and 9 bases from J; bases unmatched to any gene: 6. The CDR3 contains 15 residues. The CDR3 region has the DNA TGCAGCGTTGAAAAGTTGACTAGCGGGAGGGGTGAGCAGTTCTTC. Residues: CSVEKLTSGRGEQFF.

The chain employs TRBV28 and TRBJ2-6; D not certain. Germline V gives CDR1 MDHEN, CDR2 SYDVKM. This CDR3 is 14 amino acids long. The V gene lost 10 bases and the J gene lost 1 base, with 11 bases spanning the gap. The CDR3 DNA is TGTGCCACCGCGGATCAATCTGGGGCCAACGTCCTGACTTTC. Residues: CATADQSGANVLTF.

This clonotype is a singleton in its sample. V gene TRBV7-8 combines with J gene TRBJ2-2, with D unresolved. Germline values: CDR1 SGHVS, CDR2 FQNEAQ. The CDR3 spans 15 residues. V was cut by 5 bases and J by 0 bases, with 10 bases left in between. CDR3 amino acids: CASSQSETNTGELFF. The CDR3 bases are TGTGCCAGCAGCCAAAGTGAGACGAACACCGGGGAGCTGTTTTTT.

The rearrangement links TRBV27 to TRBJ2-7; 7 positions match TRBD2. The CDR3 covers 13 residues. Germline V CDR1 and CDR2: MNHEY, SMNVEV (reference sequence). The J segment lost 3 bases and the V segment lost 11 bases, leaving 10 bases of the junction unmatched. For the CDR3, the DNA is TGTGCCGTGCGAGGACTAGGCTTCTACGAGCAGTACTTC. Amino acids: CAVRGLGFYEQYF.

This clonotype showed up just a few times. J is TRBJ2-5 and V is TRBV7-3, with D tentatively TRBD1 (6 bases). The CDR3 contains 16 residues. The germline CDR1 and CDR2 sequences are SGHTA and FQGTGA. With 1 base removed from V and 5 bases from J, the gap between germline ends came to 17 bases. In DNA, the CDR3 is TGTGCCAGCAGCTTAAATGCAGGGGCCGGGATGGAGACCCAGTACTTC. Encoded protein: CASSLNAGAGMETQYF.

This clonotype was picked up a small number of times. The gene calls are TRBV6-1 and TRBJ2-1, with 7 bases fitting TRBD2. Trimming removed 4 bases from V and 9 bases from J; junction bases left unmatched: 18. The length of the CDR3 is 17 residues. In germline, CDR1 is MNHNS, CDR2 SASEGT. The CDR3 region is CASSASLLAKEGSEQFF. CDR3 bases: TGTGCCAGCAGTGCTTCCTTACTAGCGAAGGAGGGGAGTGAGCAGTTCTTC.

In this sample, this clonotype turned up a few times. V is TRBV7-9 and J is TRBJ1-1; 7 bases line up with TRBD1. This CDR3 has 15 residues. Germline CDR1 reads SEHNR; CDR2 reads FQNEAQ (reference sequence). The ends lost 5 bases at V and 3 bases at J; junction bases unmatched: 9. CDR3 loop: CASSATQGGYTEAFF. Here the CDR3 DNA reads TGTGCCAGCAGCGCCACGCAAGGGGGCTACACTGAAGCTTTCTTT.

This clonotype appeared many times. The CDR3 region is CASSSGQGRRETQYF. CDR3 sequence (DNA): TGTGCCAGCAGCTCGGGACAGGGGCGAAGAGAGACCCAGTACTTC. The rearrangement links TRBV5-6 to TRBJ2-5; TRBD1 matches at 10 bases. The V gene end was trimmed by 3 bases and the J gene end by 4 bases; junction bases not matched to a gene: 6. The CDR3 is 15 amino acids. Per germline, CDR1 SGHDT and CDR2 YYEEEE.

This clonotype has just a few counts. V and J are TRBV28 and TRBJ2-1; 12 nucleotides match TRBD2. V was clipped by 6 bases and J by 10 bases; unmatched bases: 10. This CDR3 comprises 15 residues. The germline CDR1 and CDR2 sequences are MDHEN and SYDVKM. The chain's CDR3 is CASRPLAGGLREQFF. In DNA, the CDR3 is TGTGCCAGCAGGCCTCTAGCGGGAGGGCTACGCGAGCAGTTCTTC.

This clonotype has at least ten counts. The rearrangement joins TRBV20-1 to TRBJ2-7; TRBD2 might be the D (5 bases). This CDR3 is 14 amino acids long. Germline-derived CDR1 and CDR2 are DFQATT and SNEGSKA (reference sequence). The germline V and J ends were trimmed by 6 bases and 3 bases, with 18 bases remaining between them. CDR3 sequence (DNA): TGCAGTGCCCCCCTCCAATCGACTAACTACGAGCAGTACTTC. Amino acids: CSAPLQSTNYEQYF.

There are a few counts of this clonotype. The chain links TRBV5-4 to TRBJ2-1, with 11 bases fitting TRBD2. CDR1 and CDR2 (germline): SGHNT, YYREEE (reference sequence). Trimming at V came to 4 bases and at J to 10 bases, leaving 10 bases not matched to a gene. The CDR3 has 15 amino acids. CDR3: CASSVGTSGMGEQFF. Written as DNA, the CDR3 is TGTGCCAGCAGCGTCGGGACTAGCGGCATGGGGGAGCAGTTCTTC.

In DNA, the CDR3 is TGTGCCAGCACCCTATGGGGCGGGAGGAAATCAGATACGCAGTATTTT. Translating it yields CASTLWGGRKSDTQYF. The chain links TRBV28 to TRBJ2-3; TRBD2 agrees at 8 bases. J lost 4 bases, V lost 7 bases, and 13 bases had no gene match. Germline assignment: CDR1 MDHEN and CDR2 SYDVKM. The CDR3 covers 16 residues. The complete variable domain, with remaining parts taken from reference TRBV28 and TRBJ2-3, reads DVKVTQSSRYLVKRTGEKVFLECVQDMDHENMFWYRQDPGLGLRLIYFSYDVKMKEKGDIPEGYSVSREKKERFSLILESASTNQTSMYLCASTLWGGRKSDTQYFGPGTRLTVL.

This clonotype was counted a few times. This rearrangement joins TRBV25-1 to TRBJ1-5; perhaps TRBD1 as D (6 bases). The CDR3 totals 22 residues. V lost 6 bases, J lost 0 bases, and 33 bases lay in between. CDR1 is MGHDK, CDR2 SYGVNS, per germline. CDR3 sequence: CASRPPPFHRDLWTYSNQPQHF. In nucleotides, the CDR3 is TGTGCCAGCAGGCCTCCCCCATTTCACAGGGACCTGTGGACCTATAGCAATCAGCCCCAGCATTTT. Filled out from reference TRBV25-1 and TRBJ1-5, the complete variable domain reads EADIYQTPRYLVIGTGKKITLECSQTMGHDKMYWYQQDPGMELHLIHYSYGVNSTEKGDLSSESTVSRIRTEHFPLTLESARPSHTSQYLCASRPPPFHRDLWTYSNQPQHFGDGTRLSIL.

The rearrangement links TRBV20-1 to TRBJ2-4; TRBD1 matches 9 bases. The ends lost 2 bases at V and 7 bases at J; junction bases unmatched: 6. The CDR3 spans 14 residues. Germline V gives CDR1 DFQATT, CDR2 SNEGSKA (reference sequence). Written as DNA, the CDR3 is TGCAGTGCTAGACCGGGACAGGGTAATAACATTCAGTACTTC. Translating it yields CSARPGQGNNIQYF.

This clonotype was recorded at least ten times. V gene TRBV2 combines with J gene TRBJ1-4; D is perhaps TRBD1 (5 bases). In germline, CDR1 is SNHLY, CDR2 FYNNEI. V lost 1 base and J lost 8, with 11 bases in between. The CDR3 consists of 14 residues. The CDR3 sequence is CASSEGGLGEKLFF. The CDR3 nucleotides are TGTGCCAGCAGTGAAGGGGGCCTGGGAGAAAAACTGTTTTTT.

V is TRBV19 and J is TRBJ1-2; possibly TRBD1 for D (6 bases). Germline V gene data show CDR1 as LNHDA and CDR2 as SQIVND (reference sequence). V gave up 7 bases and J gave up 3 bases, with 9 bases separating them. The CDR3 length is 12 residues. CDR3 loop: CASKGTYYGYTF. In DNA, the CDR3 is TGTGCCAGTAAAGGGACATACTATGGCTACACCTTC.

This clonotype was seen many times. The chain uses TRBV10-3 and TRBJ2-2, with 7 positions matching TRBD2. Germline CDR1 ENHRY, CDR2 SYGVKD. V lost 11 bases and J lost 3; bases outside the gene matches: 6. The CDR3 is made up of 13 amino acids. The CDR3 spells CAATSADTGELFF. The CDR3 nucleotides read TGTGCCGCTACTAGCGCAGACACCGGGGAGCTGTTTTTT.

V is TRBV4-1 and J is TRBJ2-1, with 13 bases matching TRBD2. CDR1 is MGHRA and CDR2 is YSYEKL in the germline V gene. The ends lost 1 base at V and 5 bases at J; junction bases unmatched: 5. The CDR3 covers 17 residues. This CDR3 reads CASSQGLAGGFNNEQFF. DNA of the CDR3: TGCGCCAGCAGCCAAGGACTAGCGGGAGGTTTTAACAATGAGCAGTTCTTC.

In this sample, this clonotype turned up many times. The rearrangement uses TRBV3-1 and TRBJ1-2; D remains ambiguous. Looked up from germline, CDR1 is LGHDT and CDR2 is YNNKEL (reference sequence). The CDR3 consists of 11 residues. The ends were cut back, 1 base at V and 7 bases at J, with 4 bases in the middle. Written as DNA, the CDR3 is TGTGCCAGCAGCCAAGCCGGTGGCTACACCTTC. This sequence encodes CASSQAGGYTF.

The chain uses TRBV12-3 or TRBV12-4 and TRBJ2-2; D is undetermined. V dropped 1 base and J dropped 1 base, with 7 bases sitting between them. This CDR3 has 15 residues. Here the CDR3 reads CASSLVPMNTGELFF. In DNA form, the CDR3 reads TGTGCCAGCAGTTTAGTCCCTATGAACACCGGGGAGCTGTTTTTT.

V usage is TRBV28 and J usage is TRBJ2-7; the match to TRBD2 covers 10 bases. Germline CDR1 reads MDHEN; CDR2 reads SYDVKM. This CDR3 has 15 amino acids. Trimming cost V 5 bases and J 7 bases; bases outside gene matches: 11. The CDR3 reads CASSPILAGVNEQYF. For the CDR3, the DNA is TGTGCCAGCAGTCCGATTCTAGCGGGAGTTAATGAGCAGTACTTC. The full variable domain, its missing parts supplied by reference TRBV28 and TRBJ2-7, is DVKVTQSSRYLVKRTGEKVFLECVQDMDHENMFWYRQDPGLGLRLIYFSYDVKMKEKGDIPEGYSVSREKKERFSLILESASTNQTSMYLCASSPILAGVNEQYFGPGTRLTVT.

This clonotype was observed a handful of times. The chain combines TRBV4-1 with TRBJ2-2, with TRBD1 identical over 10 bases. Germline V lookup: CDR1 MGHRA, CDR2 YSYEKL. Trimming at V came to 4 bases and at J to 7 bases, leaving 3 bases not matched to a gene. The CDR3 sequence is 14 residues long. The CDR3 loop reads CASSRDRGSGELFF. The CDR3 bases are TGCGCCAGCAGCCGGGACAGGGGAAGCGGGGAGCTGTTTTTT.

This clonotype was detected only a few times. The chain has TRBV6-1 and TRBJ2-3; either TRBD1 or TRBD2 may fit D (5 bases each). This CDR3 is built from 13 residues. Deletions cut 7 bases from V and 2 bases from J, with 10 bases between. Germline CDR1 and CDR2: MNHNS and SASEGT. CDR3 in amino acids: CASKRGTTDTQYF. CDR3 DNA: TGTGCCAGCAAAAGAGGGACCACAGATACGCAGTATTTT.

This clonotype occurred many times. This chain uses TRBV20-1 with TRBJ1-1; no firm D call. CDR1 and CDR2 (germline): DFQATT, SNEGSKA (reference sequence). There are 11 residues in the CDR3. V lost 5 bases to trimming and J lost 11 bases, with 15 bases between them. The CDR3: CSAGYLMGAFF. Here the CDR3 DNA reads TGCAGTGCTGGTTATCTTATGGGGGCTTTCTTT.

This clonotype was picked up a small number of times. This chain uses TRBV19 with TRBJ2-2; D unresolved. V gave up 7 bases and J gave up 4 bases, with 10 bases separating them. The germline V gene encodes CDR1 LNHDA and CDR2 SQIVND (reference sequence). The CDR3 contains 13 residues. In DNA form, the CDR3 reads TGTGCCAGTACAGAAGGACCCACCGGGGAGCTGTTTTTT. This sequence encodes CASTEGPTGELFF.

This clonotype showed up just a few times. A read error is possible here, since a much larger clone lies one base away. The chain uses TRBV18 and TRBJ2-3; D is uncertain. Germline-derived CDR1 and CDR2 are KGHSH and LQKENI. This CDR3 comprises 15 residues. Trimming stripped 8 bases from V and 2 bases from J, with 17 bases between. The CDR3 region is CASPRSGLLTDTQYF. CDR3 coding DNA: TGTGCCAGCCCACGGTCTGGGCTGCTCACAGATACGCAGTATTTT.

This clonotype was observed many times. The gene calls are TRBV20-1 and TRBJ2-5, with D perhaps TRBD2 (5 bases). The germline CDR1 and CDR2 sequences are DFQATT and SNEGSKA (reference sequence). There are 17 residues in the CDR3. The V gene lost 0 bases and the J gene lost 5 bases, with 22 bases spanning the gap. This CDR3 reads CSARDGRVGAVGETQYF. CDR3 coding DNA: TGCAGTGCTAGAGATGGTCGTGTGGGAGCAGTGGGGGAGACCCAGTACTTC.

This clonotype has a count of ten or more. The chain links TRBV24-1 to TRBJ2-5, with a tentative D call TRBD1 (6 bases). V was pared by 9 bases and J by 5 bases, with 15 bases between. Germline loops: CDR1 KGHDR, CDR2 SFDVKD. The CDR3 totals 13 residues. The CDR3 coding sequence is TGTGCCACCGGGTTCGCAGGGGAGGAGACCCAGTACTTC. It translates to CATGFAGEETQYF.